This is a list of T cell receptor beta chains from one sample in a study of regulatory T cells in long-lasting Graves disease. TCRdb re-called the multiplex PCR reads through MiXCR, storing one row per CDR3 protein. The sample shows 540,000 or so distinct CDR3 sequences, roughly 14% of them seen only once. These sequences were also reported in another study, on T cells in Graves' hyperthyroidism and ophthalmopathy.

This sample comprised peripheral blood mononuclear cells (PBMCs), obtained at new diagnosis, from a patient treated with antithyroid drugs. The receptors were gathered from a man aged 25 to 40 with Graves disease. CDR3s include the opening cysteine and the closing phenylalanine or tryptophan. The order of the fields is V gene, CDR3 protein.

V gene: TRBV6-1
CDR3 protein: CASSHARLGAYNEQFF

V gene: TRBV6-1
CDR3 protein: CASSPGQGAYSPLHF

V gene: TRBV6-5
CDR3 protein: CASSCFDEQYF

V gene: TRBV11-2
CDR3 protein: CASSLSQRPSPLHF

V gene: TRBV7-9
CDR3 protein: CASSSRQLSYEQYF

V gene: TRBV10-3
CDR3 protein: CAISDSTGVAYNEQFF

V gene: TRBV29-1
CDR3 protein: CSVEGGASSYNEQFF

V gene: TRBV20-1
CDR3 protein: CSARDVSGRTTDTQYF

V gene: TRBV30
CDR3 protein: CAWGRGGTSYNEQYF

V gene: TRBV5-1
CDR3 protein: CASSLQERHTGELFF

V gene: TRBV18
CDR3 protein: CASSPSLSTEAFF

V gene: TRBV24-1
CDR3 protein: CATGPGGSGNTIYF

V gene: TRBV11-2
CDR3 protein: CASSFREQETQYF

V gene: TRBV19
CDR3 protein: CASGKGQGNTGELFF

V gene: TRBV28
CDR3 protein: CASSLPGWEQFF

V gene: TRBV27
CDR3 protein: CASSALLSGANVLTF

V gene: TRBV7-2
CDR3 protein: CASSGWGGDERYF

V gene: TRBV6-1
CDR3 protein: CASTPRRLAIYNEQFF

V gene: TRBV20-1
CDR3 protein: CSARVTSGPSYNEQFF

V gene: TRBV20-1
CDR3 protein: CSTPPQPSGKTYEQFF

V gene: TRBV6-2/TRBV6-3
CDR3 protein: CASSLFGTSGSNEQFF

V gene: TRBV19
CDR3 protein: CASSKTGTTYNEQFF

V gene: TRBV5-4
CDR3 protein: CASSLRGTNDSPLHF

V gene: TRBV7-9
CDR3 protein: CASSLPDRGNYGYTF

V gene: TRBV5-8
CDR3 protein: CASSWRTLTISYNEQFF

V gene: TRBV30
CDR3 protein: CAWNPLDIYEQYF

V gene: TRBV4-1
CDR3 protein: CASSQALAGGPYEQYF

V gene: TRBV29-1
CDR3 protein: CSTNKGPEAFF

V gene: TRBV6-5
CDR3 protein: CASSYSKGPTLETQYF

V gene: TRBV5-1
CDR3 protein: CASSWDPENPQYF

V gene: TRBV28
CDR3 protein: CASSPGGLAEDTQYF

V gene: TRBV2
CDR3 protein: CATSGLAGNNEQFF

V gene: TRBV27
CDR3 protein: CASSGRGGARGPDTQYF